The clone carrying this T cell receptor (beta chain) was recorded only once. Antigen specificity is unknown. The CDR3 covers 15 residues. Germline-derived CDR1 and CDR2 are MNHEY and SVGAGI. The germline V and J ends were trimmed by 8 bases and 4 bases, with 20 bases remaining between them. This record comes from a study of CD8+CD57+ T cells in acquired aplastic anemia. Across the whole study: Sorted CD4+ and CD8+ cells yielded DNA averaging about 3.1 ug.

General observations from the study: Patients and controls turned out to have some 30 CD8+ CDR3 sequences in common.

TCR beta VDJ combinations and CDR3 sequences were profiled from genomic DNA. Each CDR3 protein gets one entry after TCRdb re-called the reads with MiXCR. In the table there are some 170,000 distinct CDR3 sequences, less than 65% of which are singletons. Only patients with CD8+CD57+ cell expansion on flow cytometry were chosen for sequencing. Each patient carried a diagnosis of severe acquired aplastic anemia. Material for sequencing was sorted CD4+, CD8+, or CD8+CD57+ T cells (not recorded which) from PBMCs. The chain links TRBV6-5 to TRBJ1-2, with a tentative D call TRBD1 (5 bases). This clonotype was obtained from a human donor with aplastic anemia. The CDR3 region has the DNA TGTGCCAGCTACGGTACAGGCACCACTTTCTATGGCTACACCTTC. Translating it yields CASYGTGTTFYGYTF.